Below are 13 T cell receptor beta chains sequenced from a single sample in a study of blood T cell repertoires in COVID-19. Sequenced by immunoSEQ multiplex PCR; TCRdb stores in-frame clones only, minus some. Of around 69,000 clones listed, about 91% were seen once; the top ten hold about 4.9%. The sample was peripheral blood. The receptor source for this set is a woman aged 45-59 years with active COVID-19.

The CDR3 DNA sequence: TGTGCCAGCAGCTTATCCGCCGGGGAGCTGTTTTTT. It translates to CASSLSAGELFF. V gene TRBV7-9 combines with J gene TRBJ2-2; D ambiguous. The V gene's germline CDR1 is SEHNR and CDR2 FQNEAQ (reference sequence). CDR3 length: 12 residues. The V end was cut by 2 bases, the J end by 6 bases, with 4 bases between.

The chain recombines TRBV6-6 with TRBJ2-1; 10 nucleotides line up with TRBD2. The junction had 14 bases not matched to a gene; V was cut back by 5 bases and J by 7 bases. This CDR3 has 17 amino acids. In germline, CDR1 is MNHNY, CDR2 SVGAGI (reference sequence). The CDR3 DNA is TGTGCCAGCAGTCGACCGAAGCGGGAGGGCAATGGGAATGAGCAGTTCTTC. Its protein is CASSRPKREGNGNEQFF.

This chain connects TRBV5-7 to TRBJ1-4; TRBD1 matches 7 bases. TRBV5-7 is an ORF for which the function is uncertain. V lost 1 base, J lost 0 bases, and 3 bases stayed unmatched. The CDR3 sequence is 16 residues long. The CDR3 is CASSLYQGATNEKLFF. In DNA form, the CDR3 reads TGTGCCAGCAGCTTGTACCAGGGGGCAACTAATGAAAAACTGTTTTTT.

V is TRBV5-1 and J is TRBJ2-1, with 9 positions matching TRBD1. Germline V gene lookup returns CDR1 SGHRS and CDR2 YFSETQ. This CDR3 comprises 17 residues. The J segment lost 3 bases and the V segment lost 4 bases, leaving 11 bases of the junction unmatched. The CDR3, as DNA: TGCGCCAGCAGCCGGAATACGGGACAGGGAAACTACAATGAGCAGTTCTTC. Translation: CASSRNTGQGNYNEQFF.

The chain is built from TRBV7-9 and TRBJ1-2; 7 positions match TRBD1. Germline CDR1 reads SEHNR; CDR2 reads FQNEAQ (reference sequence). After removal of 2 bases from V and 6 bases from J, the junction contained 0 bases not matched to a gene. The CDR3 length is 12 residues. The CDR3 region is CASSLRGHGYTF. CDR3 bases: TGTGCCAGCAGCTTAAGGGGGCATGGCTACACCTTC.

The chain is built from TRBV20-1 and TRBJ1-2; D call uncertain. Trimming removed 6 bases at V and 8 bases at J, with 13 bases between. Germline V CDR1 and CDR2: DFQATT, SNEGSKA (reference sequence). The CDR3 is 11 amino acids. CDR3 residues: CSASGLGGYTF. The CDR3 DNA is TGCAGTGCCTCTGGTTTGGGCGGCTACACCTTC.

The chain has TRBV28 and TRBJ2-7; possible D gene TRBD2, 5 bases. The CDR3 covers 16 residues. Germline V gives CDR1 MDHEN, CDR2 SYDVKM. V was trimmed by 2 bases and J by 1 base, leaving 15 bases between them. DNA for the CDR3: TGTGCCAGCAGTTTAAGGTCGTACCGGACTTCCTACGAGCAGTACTTC. Protein sequence: CASSLRSYRTSYEQYF.

The chain carries TRBV2 and TRBJ2-7; D perhaps matches TRBD2 (6 bases). This CDR3 comprises 15 residues. Germline V gene sequence: CDR1 SNHLY, CDR2 FYNNEI. The V and J ends lost 4 bases and 3 bases respectively, with 16 bases between them. Written as DNA, the CDR3 is TGTGCCAGCAGTGGAAGACTAGGAGGGCTCTACGAGCAGTACTTC. Protein sequence: CASSGRLGGLYEQYF.

The V gene is TRBV15, the J gene TRBJ2-7; 7 nucleotides match TRBD2. The CDR3 spans 16 residues. Germline V lookup: CDR1 LNHNV, CDR2 YYDKDF (reference sequence). V lost 0 bases to trimming and J lost 8 bases; unmatched junction nucleotides: 13. Here the CDR3 reads CATSRERPSAGEQQYF. Written as DNA, the CDR3 is TGTGCCACCAGCAGAGAGAGGCCTTCTGCGGGAGAGCAGCAGTACTTC.

The chain uses TRBV7-6 and TRBJ2-5; TRBD2 aligns across 11 bases. CDR1 and CDR2 from the germline V gene are SGHVS and FNYEAQ. Trimming took 5 bases from V and 2 from J; bases not matched to a gene: 7. CDR3 size: 16 residues. The CDR3 DNA is TGTGCCAGCAGCGGAGGGACTAGCGGACAACAAGAGACCCAGTACTTC. This encodes CASSGGTSGQQETQYF.

The chain uses TRBV19 and TRBJ2-2; the match to TRBD2 covers 8 bases. Trimming at V came to 3 bases and at J to 4 bases, leaving 7 bases not matched to a gene. This CDR3 spans 16 amino acids. Looked up from germline, CDR1 is LNHDA and CDR2 is SQIVND (reference sequence). CDR3 sequence (DNA): TGTGCCAGTAGTATCCGGGAGGGGCGAGTCACCGGGGAGCTGTTTTTT. This encodes CASSIREGRVTGELFF.

This clone was found once. V usage is TRBV3-1 (or the pseudogene TRBV3-2) and J usage is TRBJ2-7; 9 positions match TRBD2. The ends lost 5 bases at V and 2 bases at J; junction bases unmatched: 4. The germline V gene encodes CDR1 LGHDT and CDR2 YNNKEL (reference sequence). The CDR3 contains 14 residues. CDR3 sequence: CASSTTSGAYEQYF. CDR3 sequence (DNA): TGTGCCAGCAGCACGACTAGCGGAGCCTACGAGCAGTACTTC.

This clone was seen only a few times. The CDR3 loop reads CASSGQISNQPQHF. The DNA for the CDR3 is TGTGCCAGCAGTGGCCAGATTAGCAATCAGCCCCAGCATTTT. This chain connects TRBV2 to TRBJ1-5, with unresolved D. Between the trimmed V and J ends, which lost 4 bases and 0 bases, there was a span of 7 bases. This CDR3 has 14 amino acids. Germline V gene lookup returns CDR1 SNHLY and CDR2 FYNNEI.